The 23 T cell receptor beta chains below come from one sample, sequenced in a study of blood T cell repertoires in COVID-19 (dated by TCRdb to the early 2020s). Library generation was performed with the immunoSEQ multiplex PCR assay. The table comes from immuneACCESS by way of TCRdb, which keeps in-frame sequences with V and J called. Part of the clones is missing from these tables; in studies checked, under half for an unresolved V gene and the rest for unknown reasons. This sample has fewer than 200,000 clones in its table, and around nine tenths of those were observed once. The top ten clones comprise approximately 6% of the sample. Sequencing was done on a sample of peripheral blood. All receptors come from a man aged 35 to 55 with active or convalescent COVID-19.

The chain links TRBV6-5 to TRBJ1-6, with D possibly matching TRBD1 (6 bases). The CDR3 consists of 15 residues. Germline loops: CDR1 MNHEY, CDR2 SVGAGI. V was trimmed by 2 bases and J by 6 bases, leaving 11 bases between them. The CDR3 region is CASSYVQGLNSPLHF. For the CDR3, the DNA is TGTGCCAGCAGTTACGTCCAGGGGCTTAATTCACCCCTCCACTTT.

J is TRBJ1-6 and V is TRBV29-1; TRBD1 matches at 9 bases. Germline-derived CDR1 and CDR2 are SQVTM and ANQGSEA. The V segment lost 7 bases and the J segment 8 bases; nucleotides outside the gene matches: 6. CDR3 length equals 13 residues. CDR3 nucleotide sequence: TGCAGCGCTGGGACAGGGAGGGATTCACCCCTCCACTTT. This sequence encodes CSAGTGRDSPLHF.

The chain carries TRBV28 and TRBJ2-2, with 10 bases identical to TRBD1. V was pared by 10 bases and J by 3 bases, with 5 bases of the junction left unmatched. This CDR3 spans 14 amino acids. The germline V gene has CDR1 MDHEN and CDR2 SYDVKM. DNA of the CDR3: TGTGCCATCAGGGACAGGGGAGACACCGGGGAGCTGTTTTTT. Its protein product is CAIRDRGDTGELFF.

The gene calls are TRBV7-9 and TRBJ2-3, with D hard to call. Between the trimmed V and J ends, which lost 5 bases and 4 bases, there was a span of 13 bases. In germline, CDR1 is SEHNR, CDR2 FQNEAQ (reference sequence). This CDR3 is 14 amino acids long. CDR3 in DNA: TGTGCCAGCAGCCCGACGGGTTTTCCAGATACGCAGTATTTT. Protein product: CASSPTGFPDTQYF. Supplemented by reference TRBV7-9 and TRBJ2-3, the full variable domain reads DTGVSQNPRHKITKRGQNVTFRCDPISEHNRLYWYRQTLGQGPEFLTYFQNEAQLEKSRLLSDRFSAERPKGSFSTLEIQRTEQGDSAMYLCASSPTGFPDTQYFGPGTRLTVL.

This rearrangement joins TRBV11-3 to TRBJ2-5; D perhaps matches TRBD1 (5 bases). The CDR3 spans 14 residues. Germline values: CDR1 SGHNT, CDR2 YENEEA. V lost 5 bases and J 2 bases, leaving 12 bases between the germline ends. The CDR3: CASSPTGGQETQYF. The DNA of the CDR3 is TGTGCCAGCAGCCCCACAGGTGGGCAAGAGACCCAGTACTTC. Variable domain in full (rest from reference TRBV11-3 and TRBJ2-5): EAGVVQSPRYKIIEKKQPVAFWCNPISGHNTLYWYLQNLGQGPELLIRYENEEAVDDSQLPKDRFSAERLKGVDSTLKIQPAELGDSAVYLCASSPTGGQETQYFGPGTRLLVL.

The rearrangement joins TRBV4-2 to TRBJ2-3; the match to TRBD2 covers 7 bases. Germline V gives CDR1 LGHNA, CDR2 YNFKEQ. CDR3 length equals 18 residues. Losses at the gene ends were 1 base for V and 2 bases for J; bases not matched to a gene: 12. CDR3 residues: CASSQGSSASGPTDTQYF. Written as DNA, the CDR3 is TGTGCCAGCAGCCAAGGAAGTTCGGCTAGCGGACCCACAGATACGCAGTATTTT.

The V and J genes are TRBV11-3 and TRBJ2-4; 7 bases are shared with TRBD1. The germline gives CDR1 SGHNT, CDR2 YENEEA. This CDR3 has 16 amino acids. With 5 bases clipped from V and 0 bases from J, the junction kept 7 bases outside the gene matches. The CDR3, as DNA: TGTGCCAGCAGCCCTGGGACAGACAGAGCCAAAAACATTCAGTACTTC. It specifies CASSPGTDRAKNIQYF.

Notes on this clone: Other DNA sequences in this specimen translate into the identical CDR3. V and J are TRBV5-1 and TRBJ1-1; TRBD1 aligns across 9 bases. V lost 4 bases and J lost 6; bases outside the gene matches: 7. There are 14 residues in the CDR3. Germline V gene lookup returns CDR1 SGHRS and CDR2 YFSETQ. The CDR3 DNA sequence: TGCGCCAGCAGCACGGGACAGGGAGTCCCTGAAGCTTTCTTT. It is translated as CASSTGQGVPEAFF.

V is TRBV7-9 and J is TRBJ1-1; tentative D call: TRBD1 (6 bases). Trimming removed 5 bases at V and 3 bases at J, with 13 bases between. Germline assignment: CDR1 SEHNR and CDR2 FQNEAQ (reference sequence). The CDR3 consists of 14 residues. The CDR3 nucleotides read TGTGCCAGCAGCAGAACAGGGAGATACACTGAAGCTTTCTTT. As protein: CASSRTGRYTEAFF. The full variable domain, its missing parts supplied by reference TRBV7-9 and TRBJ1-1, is DTGVSQNPRHKITKRGQNVTFRCDPISEHNRLYWYRQTLGQGPEFLTYFQNEAQLEKSRLLSDRFSAERPKGSFSTLEIQRTEQGDSAMYLCASSRTGRYTEAFFGQGTRLTVV.

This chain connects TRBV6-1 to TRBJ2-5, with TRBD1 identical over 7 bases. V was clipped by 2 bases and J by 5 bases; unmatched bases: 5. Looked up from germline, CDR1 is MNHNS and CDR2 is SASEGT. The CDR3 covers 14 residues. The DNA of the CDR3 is TGTGCCAGCAGTGAACCAAGCAGGGGGGAGACCCAGTACTTC. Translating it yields CASSEPSRGETQYF.

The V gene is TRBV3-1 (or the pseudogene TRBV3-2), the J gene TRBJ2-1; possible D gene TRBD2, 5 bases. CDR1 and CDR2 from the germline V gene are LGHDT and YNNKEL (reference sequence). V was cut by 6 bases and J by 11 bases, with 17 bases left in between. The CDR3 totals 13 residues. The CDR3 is CASRRYPGEKQFF. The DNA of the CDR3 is TGTGCCAGCAGGCGCTACCCCGGGGAGAAGCAGTTCTTC.

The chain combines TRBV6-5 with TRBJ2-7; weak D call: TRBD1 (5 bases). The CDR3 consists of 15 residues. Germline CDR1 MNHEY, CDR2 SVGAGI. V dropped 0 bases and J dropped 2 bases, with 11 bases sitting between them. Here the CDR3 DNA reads TGTGCCAGCAGTTACTCGAAGGGGTTGACCTACGAGCAGTACTTC. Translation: CASSYSKGLTYEQYF.

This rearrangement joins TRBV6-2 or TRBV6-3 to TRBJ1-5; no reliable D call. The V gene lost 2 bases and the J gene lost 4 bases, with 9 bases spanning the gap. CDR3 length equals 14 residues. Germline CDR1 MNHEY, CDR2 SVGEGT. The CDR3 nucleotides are TGTGCCAGCAGTTACGATACACAAAATCAGCCCCAGCATTTT. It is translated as CASSYDTQNQPQHF.

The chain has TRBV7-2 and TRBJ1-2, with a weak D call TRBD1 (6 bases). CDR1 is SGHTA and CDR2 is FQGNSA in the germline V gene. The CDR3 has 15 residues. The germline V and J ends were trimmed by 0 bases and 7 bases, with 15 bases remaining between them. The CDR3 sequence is CASSLAQGRGSGYTF. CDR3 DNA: TGTGCCAGCAGCTTAGCGCAGGGGAGGGGGAGTGGCTACACCTTC.

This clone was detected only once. The CDR3 DNA follows: TGTGCCAGCAGCTTCGCAGGGGGCCTGAACACTGAAGCTTTCTTT. Translation gives CASSFAGGLNTEAFF. The chain employs TRBV5-4 and TRBJ1-1; 8 bases map to TRBD1. V dropped 2 bases and J dropped 0; count of bases not matched to a gene: 3. The CDR3 sequence is 15 residues long. Germline V CDR1 and CDR2: SGHNT, YYREEE (reference sequence).

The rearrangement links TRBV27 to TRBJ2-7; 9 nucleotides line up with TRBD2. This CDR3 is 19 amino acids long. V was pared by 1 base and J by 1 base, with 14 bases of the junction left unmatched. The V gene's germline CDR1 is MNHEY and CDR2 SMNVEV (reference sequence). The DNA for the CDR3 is TGTGCCAGCAGTTTATTTTACGAACCCCGGACTAGCGTTTCCTACGAGCAGTACTTC. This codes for CASSLFYEPRTSVSYEQYF.

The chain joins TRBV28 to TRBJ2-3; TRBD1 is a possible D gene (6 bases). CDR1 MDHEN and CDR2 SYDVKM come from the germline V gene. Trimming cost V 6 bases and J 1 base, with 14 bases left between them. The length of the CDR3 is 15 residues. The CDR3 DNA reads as TGTGCCAGCAGCCCACAGGGTAGCGGCACAGATACGCAGTATTTT. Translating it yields CASSPQGSGTDTQYF.

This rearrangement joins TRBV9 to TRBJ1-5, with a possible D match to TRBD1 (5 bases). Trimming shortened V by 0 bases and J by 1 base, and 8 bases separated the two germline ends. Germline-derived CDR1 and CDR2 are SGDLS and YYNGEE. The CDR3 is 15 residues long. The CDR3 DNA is TGTGCCAGCAGCGTAGATTCAGGGAGCAATCAGCCCCAGCATTTT. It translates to CASSVDSGSNQPQHF.

Here the CDR3 reads CASSQQTSGITDTQYF. The DNA of the CDR3 is TGTGCCAGCAGCCAGCAGACTAGCGGGATCACAGATACGCAGTATTTT. The genes are TRBV4-2 and TRBJ2-3; TRBD2 matches at 11 bases. Losses at the gene ends were 3 bases for V and 2 bases for J; bases not matched to a gene: 4. Germline CDR1 reads LGHNA; CDR2 reads YNFKEQ. The CDR3 has 16 residues.

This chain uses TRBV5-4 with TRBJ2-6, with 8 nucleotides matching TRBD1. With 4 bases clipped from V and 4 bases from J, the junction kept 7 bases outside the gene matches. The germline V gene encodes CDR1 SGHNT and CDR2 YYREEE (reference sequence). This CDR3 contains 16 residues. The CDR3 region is CASSPGRTGGANVLTF. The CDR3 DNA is TGTGCCAGCAGCCCGGGACGGACAGGGGGGGCCAACGTCCTGACTTTC.

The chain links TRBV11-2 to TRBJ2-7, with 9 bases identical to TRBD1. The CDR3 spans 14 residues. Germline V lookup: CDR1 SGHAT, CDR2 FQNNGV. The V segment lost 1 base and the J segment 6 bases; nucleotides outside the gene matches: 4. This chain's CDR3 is CASSLGQGVGEQYF. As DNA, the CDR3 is TGTGCCAGCAGCTTAGGACAGGGGGTGGGCGAGCAGTACTTC.

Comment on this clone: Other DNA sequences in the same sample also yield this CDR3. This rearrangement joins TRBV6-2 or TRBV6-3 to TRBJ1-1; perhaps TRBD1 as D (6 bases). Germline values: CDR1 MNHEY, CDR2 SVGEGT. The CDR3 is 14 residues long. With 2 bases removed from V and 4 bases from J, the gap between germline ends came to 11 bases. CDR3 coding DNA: TGTGCCAGCAGTTACGTGGGGGCGAGCACTGAAGCTTTCTTT. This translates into CASSYVGASTEAFF.

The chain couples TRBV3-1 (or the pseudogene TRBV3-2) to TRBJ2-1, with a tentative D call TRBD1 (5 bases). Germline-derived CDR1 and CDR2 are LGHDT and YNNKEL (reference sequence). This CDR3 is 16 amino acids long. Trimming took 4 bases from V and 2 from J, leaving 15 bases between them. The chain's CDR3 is CASSPQGIAAYNEQFF. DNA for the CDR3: TGTGCCAGCAGCCCCCAGGGCATAGCAGCCTACAATGAGCAGTTCTTC.